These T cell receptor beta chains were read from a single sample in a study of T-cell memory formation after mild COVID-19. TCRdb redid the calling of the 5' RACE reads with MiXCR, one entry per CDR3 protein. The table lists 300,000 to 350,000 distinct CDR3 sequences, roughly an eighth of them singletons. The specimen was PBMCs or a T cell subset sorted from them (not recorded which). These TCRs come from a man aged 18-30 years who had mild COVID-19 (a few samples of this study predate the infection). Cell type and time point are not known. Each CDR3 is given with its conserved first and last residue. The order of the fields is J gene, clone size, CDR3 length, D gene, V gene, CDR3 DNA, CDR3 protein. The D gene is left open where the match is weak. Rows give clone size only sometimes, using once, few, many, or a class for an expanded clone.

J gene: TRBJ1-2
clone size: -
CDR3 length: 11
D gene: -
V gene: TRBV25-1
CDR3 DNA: TGTGCCAGCAGTGGATTTGGAGGCTACACCTTC
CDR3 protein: CASSGFGGYTF

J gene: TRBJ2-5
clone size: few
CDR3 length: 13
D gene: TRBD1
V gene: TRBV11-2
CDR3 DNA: TGTGCCAGCAGCTTACGCCCAGGGGGGACCCAGTACTTC
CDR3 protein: CASSLRPGGTQYF

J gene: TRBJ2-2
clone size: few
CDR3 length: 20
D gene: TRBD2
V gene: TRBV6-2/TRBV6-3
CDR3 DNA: TGTGCCAGCAGTTTCCTTGGGGTAGCGGGGGGCACCCCGAACACCGGGGAGCTGTTTTTT
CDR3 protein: CASSFLGVAGGTPNTGELFF

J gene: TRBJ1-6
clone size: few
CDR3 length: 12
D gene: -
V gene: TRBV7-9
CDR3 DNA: TGTGCCACCAGGCCGGCCAATTCACCCCTCCACTTT
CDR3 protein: CATRPANSPLHF

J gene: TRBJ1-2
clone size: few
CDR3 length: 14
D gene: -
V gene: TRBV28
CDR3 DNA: TGTGCCAGCAGTTTATCTACCAGTTGGAATGGCTACACCTTC
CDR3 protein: CASSLSTSWNGYTF

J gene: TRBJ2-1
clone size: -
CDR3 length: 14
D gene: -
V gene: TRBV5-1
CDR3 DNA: TGCGCCAGCAGCCGACGTACCTCGGCCGATGAGCAGTTCTTC
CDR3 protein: CASSRRTSADEQFF

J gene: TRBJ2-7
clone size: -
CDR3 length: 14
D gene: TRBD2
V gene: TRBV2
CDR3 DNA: TGTGCCAGCAGTGATGCTAGCGGGGGGGTTAAGCAGTACTTC
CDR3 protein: CASSDASGGVKQYF

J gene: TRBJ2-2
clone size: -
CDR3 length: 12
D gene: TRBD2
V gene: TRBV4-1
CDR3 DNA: TGCGCCGGGCTAGCGGGCACCGGGGAGCTGTTTTTT
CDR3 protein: CAGLAGTGELFF

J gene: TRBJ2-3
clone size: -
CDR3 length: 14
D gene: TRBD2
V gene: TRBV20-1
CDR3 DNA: TGCAGTGCTAGACAGCTAGCGGGGCCGGATACGCAGTATTTT
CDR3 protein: CSARQLAGPDTQYF

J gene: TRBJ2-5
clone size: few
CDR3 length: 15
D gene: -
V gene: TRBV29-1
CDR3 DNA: TGCAGCGTTGAAGATGTAGATGATAGCCGGGAGACCCAGTACTTC
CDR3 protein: CSVEDVDDSRETQYF

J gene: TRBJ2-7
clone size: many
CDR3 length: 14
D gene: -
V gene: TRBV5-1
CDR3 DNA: TGCGCCAGCAGCTTGGGGGCTAGCATCTACGAGCAGTACTTC
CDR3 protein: CASSLGASIYEQYF

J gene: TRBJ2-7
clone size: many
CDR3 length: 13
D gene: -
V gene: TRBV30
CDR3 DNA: TGTGCCTGGACATGGGGGGGCGCGTCCGAGCAGTACTTC
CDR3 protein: CAWTWGGASEQYF

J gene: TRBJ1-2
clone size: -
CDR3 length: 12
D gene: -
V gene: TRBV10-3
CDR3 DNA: TGTGCCATCAGTGAGTCGGGACAAGGAAGCACCTTC
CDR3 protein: CAISESGQGSTF

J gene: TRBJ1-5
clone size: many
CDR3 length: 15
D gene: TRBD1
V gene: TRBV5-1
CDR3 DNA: TGCGCCAGCAGCCCCGGGACAGGAGCTAATCAGCCCCAGCATTTT
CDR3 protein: CASSPGTGANQPQHF

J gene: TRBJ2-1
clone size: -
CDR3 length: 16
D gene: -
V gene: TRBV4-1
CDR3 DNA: TGCGCCAGCAGCCAAGAATGGGGACTCTCCTACAATGAGCAGTTCTTC
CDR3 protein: CASSQEWGLSYNEQFF

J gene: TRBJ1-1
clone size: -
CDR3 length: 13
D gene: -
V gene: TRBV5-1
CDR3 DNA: TGCGCCAGCAATGAAGGGACTAACACTGAAGCTTTCTTT
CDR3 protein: CASNEGTNTEAFF

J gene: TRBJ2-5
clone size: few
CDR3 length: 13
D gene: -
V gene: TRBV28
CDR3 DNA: TGTGCCAGCAGTCTTCAGGGACCGGAGACCCAGTACTTC
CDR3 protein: CASSLQGPETQYF

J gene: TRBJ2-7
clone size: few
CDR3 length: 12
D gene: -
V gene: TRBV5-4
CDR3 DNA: TGTGCCAGCAGCTTGGCGGACTACGAGCAGTACTTC
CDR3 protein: CASSLADYEQYF

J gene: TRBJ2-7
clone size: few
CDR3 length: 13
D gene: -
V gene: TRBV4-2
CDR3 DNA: TGTGCCAGCAGCCAAGATAATTCCTACGAGCAGTACTTC
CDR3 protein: CASSQDNSYEQYF

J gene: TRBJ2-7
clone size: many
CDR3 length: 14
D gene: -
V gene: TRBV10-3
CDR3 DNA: TGTGCCATCAGTGGACTTTTTGGAGGGGACGAGCAGTACTTC
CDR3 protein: CAISGLFGGDEQYF